This T cell receptor (beta chain) was obtained from a study of radiotherapy plus CTLA-4 blockade in lung cancer. The study treated chemo-refractory metastatic non-small-cell lung cancer patients with focal radiation plus ipilimumab CTLA-4 blockade. Overall study findings and caveats: Following radiotherapy plus ipilimumab, tumor-derived TCR clones expanded in the blood. Early clone dynamics of blood T cells, plus interferon-beta, reportedly predicted response best.

This clone is a singleton in its sample. As yet, its antigen is unknown. Germline values: CDR1 SGHRS, CDR2 YFSETQ. The CDR3 totals 16 residues. V lost 0 bases and J lost 8; bases outside the gene matches: 9. Repertoires were generated with immunoSEQ multiplex PCR, while TCRdb's copy carries only in-frame clones and drops some. This table has tens of thousands of clones, around 77% appearing once. V and J are TRBV5-1 and TRBJ2-1, with 9 nucleotides matching TRBD2. This TCR was sampled from a human donor with non-small cell lung cancer who had a complete response to radiotherapy plus ipilimumab. The sequencing used peripheral blood, collected from a patient treated with radiotherapy plus ipilimumab. The CDR3: CASSLAPGLASDEQFF. As DNA, the CDR3 is TGCGCCAGCAGCTTGGCGCCGGGACTAGCATCCGATGAGCAGTTCTTC.